This T cell receptor (beta chain) is from a study of Ad26.COV2.S vaccination and SARS-CoV-2 variants. Findings and caveats of the study: The breadth of spike-specific CD8+ and CD4+ T cell responses after vaccination was reportedly substantial. Vaccine recipients showed a spike-specific TCR breadth that was higher than in placebo recipients. Total T cell responses, in the TCR breadth and depth analyses, may have been underestimated. Vaccinees and placebo recipients showed similar non-spike TCR breadth.

Germline V lookup: CDR1 SEHNR, CDR2 FQNEAQ (reference sequence). J lost 12 bases, V lost 1 base, and 8 bases had no gene match. The CDR3 consists of 13 residues. Using immunoSEQ multiplex PCR, the repertoire was profiled, and TCRdb retains in-frame clones only, with some absent. The sample gives over 85,000 clones, under 90% of which show up once; roughly 15% is in the top ten. To note about this clone: The antigen remains undetermined.

The origin of this receptor is a human donor who had recovered from COVID-19. The rearrangement joins TRBV7-9 to TRBJ1-1; 7 bases match TRBD1. Specimen: peripheral blood, collected after recovery from COVID-19. The CDR3 loop is CASSLGQGGEPFF. DNA of the CDR3: TGTGCCAGCAGCTTAGGGCAGGGGGGTGAGCCTTTCTTT.